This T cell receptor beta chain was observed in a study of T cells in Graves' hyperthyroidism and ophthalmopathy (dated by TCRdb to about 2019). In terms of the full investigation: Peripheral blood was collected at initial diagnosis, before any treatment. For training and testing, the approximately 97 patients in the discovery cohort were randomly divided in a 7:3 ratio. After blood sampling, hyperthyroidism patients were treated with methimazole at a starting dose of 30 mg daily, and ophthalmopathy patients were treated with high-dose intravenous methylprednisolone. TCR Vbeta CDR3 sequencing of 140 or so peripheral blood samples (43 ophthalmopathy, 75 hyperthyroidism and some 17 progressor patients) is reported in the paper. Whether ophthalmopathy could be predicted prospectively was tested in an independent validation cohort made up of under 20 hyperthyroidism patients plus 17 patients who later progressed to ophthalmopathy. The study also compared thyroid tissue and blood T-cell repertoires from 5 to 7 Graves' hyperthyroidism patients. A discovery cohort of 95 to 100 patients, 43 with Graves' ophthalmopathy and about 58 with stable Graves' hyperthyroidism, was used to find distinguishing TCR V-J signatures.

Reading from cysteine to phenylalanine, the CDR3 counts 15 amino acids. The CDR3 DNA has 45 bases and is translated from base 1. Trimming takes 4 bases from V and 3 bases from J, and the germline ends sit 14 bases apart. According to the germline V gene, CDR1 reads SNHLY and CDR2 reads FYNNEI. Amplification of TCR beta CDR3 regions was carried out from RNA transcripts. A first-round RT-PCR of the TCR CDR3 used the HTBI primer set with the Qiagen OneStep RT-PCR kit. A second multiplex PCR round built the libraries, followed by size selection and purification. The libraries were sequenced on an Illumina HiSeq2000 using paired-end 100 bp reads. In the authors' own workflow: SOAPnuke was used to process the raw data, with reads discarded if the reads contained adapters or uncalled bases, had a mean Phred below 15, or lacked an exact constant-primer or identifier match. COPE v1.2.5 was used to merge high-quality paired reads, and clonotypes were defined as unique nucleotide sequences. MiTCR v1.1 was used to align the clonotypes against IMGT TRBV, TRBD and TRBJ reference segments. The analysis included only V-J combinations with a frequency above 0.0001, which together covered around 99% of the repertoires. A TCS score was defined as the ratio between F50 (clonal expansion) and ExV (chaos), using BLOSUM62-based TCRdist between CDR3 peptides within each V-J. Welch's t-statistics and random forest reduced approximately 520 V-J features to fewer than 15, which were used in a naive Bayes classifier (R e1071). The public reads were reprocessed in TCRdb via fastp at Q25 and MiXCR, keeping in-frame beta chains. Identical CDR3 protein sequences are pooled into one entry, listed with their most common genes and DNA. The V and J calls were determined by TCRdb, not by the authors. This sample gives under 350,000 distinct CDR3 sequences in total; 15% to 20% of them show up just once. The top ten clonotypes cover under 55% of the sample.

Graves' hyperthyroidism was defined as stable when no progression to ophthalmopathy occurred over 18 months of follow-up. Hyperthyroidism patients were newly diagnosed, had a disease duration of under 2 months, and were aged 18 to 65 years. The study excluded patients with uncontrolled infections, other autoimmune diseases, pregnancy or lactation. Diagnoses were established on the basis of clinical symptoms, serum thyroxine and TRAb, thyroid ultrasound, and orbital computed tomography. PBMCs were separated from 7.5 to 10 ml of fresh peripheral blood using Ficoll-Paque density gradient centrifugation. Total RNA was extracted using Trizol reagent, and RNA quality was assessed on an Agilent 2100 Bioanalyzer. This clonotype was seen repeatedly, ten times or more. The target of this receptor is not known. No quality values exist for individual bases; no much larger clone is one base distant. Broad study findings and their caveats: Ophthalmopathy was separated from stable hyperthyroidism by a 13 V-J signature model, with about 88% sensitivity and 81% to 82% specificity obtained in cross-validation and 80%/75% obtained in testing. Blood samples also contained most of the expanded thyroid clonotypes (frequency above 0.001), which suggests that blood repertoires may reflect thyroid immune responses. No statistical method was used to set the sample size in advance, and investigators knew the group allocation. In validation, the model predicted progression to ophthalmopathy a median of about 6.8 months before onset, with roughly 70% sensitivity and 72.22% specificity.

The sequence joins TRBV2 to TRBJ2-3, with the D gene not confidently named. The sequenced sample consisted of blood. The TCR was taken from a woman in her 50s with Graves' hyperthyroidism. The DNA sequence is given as TGTGCCAGCAGTGCCCTTAAAGGTTGGACAGATACGCAGTATTTT. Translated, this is CASSALKGWTDTQYF.